There are many counts of the clone carrying this T cell receptor (beta chain). The sample belongs to a study of regulatory T cells in long-lasting Graves disease. With iRepertoire HTBI primers and Arm-PCR of CDR3 regions, TCR beta libraries were built. MiXCR, run by TCRdb on the multiplex PCR reads, gives a single entry per CDR3 protein. Found here are hundreds of thousands of distinct CDR3 sequences, 12% of them singletons; the top ten hold around 10%. Time point defined: newly diagnosed GD, antithyroid drugs for less than 3 months. After RNA was extracted from PBMCs, the TCR library was made from it. The germline CDR1 and CDR2 sequences are MNHEY and SMNVEV (reference sequence). CDR3 length: 12 residues. The germline V and J ends were trimmed by 5 bases and 6 bases, with 11 bases remaining between them. These data also formed part of another study, on T cells in Graves' hyperthyroidism and ophthalmopathy.

This rearrangement joins TRBV27 to TRBJ2-7, with D hard to call. The input for sequencing was peripheral blood mononuclear cells (PBMCs), taken at new diagnosis, from a patient treated with antithyroid drugs. This TCR was recovered from a woman aged 30 to 39 with Graves disease. The DNA for the CDR3 is TGTGCCAGCAGTAAGGACGTCTCCGAGCAGTACTTC. It is translated as CASSKDVSEQYF.